This T cell receptor (beta chain) stems from a study of cytomegalovirus exposure and HLA in healthy donors. In the PCR, 60 Vbeta and 13 Jbeta primers were used. Produced via immunoSEQ multiplex PCR; TCRdb's table is partial and in-frame only. The sample carries approximately 77,000 clones, nearly 80% recorded once. This clone was detected only a few times. Other DNA sequences in the sample encode the same CDR3. In germline, CDR1 is MNHEY, CDR2 SMNVEV (reference sequence). Trimming removed 4 bases from V and 6 bases from J, with 13 bases in between. This CDR3 contains 14 residues. This receptor was obtained from a man aged 35-49 years in good health and CMV-seronegative. The sequencing input was PBMCs. The V and J genes are TRBV27 and TRBJ1-5; possibly TRBD1 for D (6 bases). In nucleotides, the CDR3 is TGTGCCAGCAGTTGGGGGGGCGGGAGTCAGCCCCAGCATTTT. It specifies CASSWGGGSQPQHF.